This TCR beta chain was sequenced for a study of CD8 T cells in ankylosing spondylitis. Study-level points and caveats: Clones linked to disease were reported to show significant enrichment in matched ankylosing spondylitis synovial fluid.

Preparation of TCR beta libraries was done by quantitative 5'-RACE with molecular barcodes. TCRdb recomputed calls from the 5' RACE reads with MiXCR, one row per CDR3 protein. The sample has around 250,000 distinct CDR3 sequences, around 11% seen once. The CDR3 extends over 17 amino acids. Germline values: CDR1 SGHRS, CDR2 YFSETQ. V dropped 4 bases and J dropped 1; count of bases not matched to a gene: 9. Note on this clonotype: Antigen specificity is unknown.

V usage is TRBV5-1 and J usage is TRBJ2-7; TRBD2 aligns across 12 bases. The origin of this receptor is a male donor with ankylosing spondylitis or in good health (not recorded which). The sample taken for sequencing was blood, either unsorted or a sorted T cell fraction (not recorded which). The CDR3 nucleotides are TGCGCCAGCAGCCCAACGATCCTAGCGGGAGGGTCCTACGAGCAGTACTTC. Translating gives CASSPTILAGGSYEQYF.